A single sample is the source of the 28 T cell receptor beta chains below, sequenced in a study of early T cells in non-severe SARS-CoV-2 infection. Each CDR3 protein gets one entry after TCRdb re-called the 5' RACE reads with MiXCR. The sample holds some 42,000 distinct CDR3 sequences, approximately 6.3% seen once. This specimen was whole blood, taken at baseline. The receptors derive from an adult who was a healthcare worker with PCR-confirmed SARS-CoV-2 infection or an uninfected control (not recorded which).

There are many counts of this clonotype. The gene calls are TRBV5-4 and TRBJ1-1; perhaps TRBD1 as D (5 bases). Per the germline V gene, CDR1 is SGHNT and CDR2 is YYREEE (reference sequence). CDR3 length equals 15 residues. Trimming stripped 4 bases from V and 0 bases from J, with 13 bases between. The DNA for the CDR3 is TGTGCCAGCAGCCTGCAGGGCAGCCTGAACACTGAAGCTTTCTTT. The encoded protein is CASSLQGSLNTEAFF.

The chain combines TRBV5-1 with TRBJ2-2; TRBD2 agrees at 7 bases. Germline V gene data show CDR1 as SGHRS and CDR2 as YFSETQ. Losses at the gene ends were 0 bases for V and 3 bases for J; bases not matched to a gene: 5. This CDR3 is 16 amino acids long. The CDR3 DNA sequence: TGCGCCAGCAGCTTGGTCGCGGGGGATTACACCGGGGAGCTGTTTTTT. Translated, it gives CASSLVAGDYTGELFF.

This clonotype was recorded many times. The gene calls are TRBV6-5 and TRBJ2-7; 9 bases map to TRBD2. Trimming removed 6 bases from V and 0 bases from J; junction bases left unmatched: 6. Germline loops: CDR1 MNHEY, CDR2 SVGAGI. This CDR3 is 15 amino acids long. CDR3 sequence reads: CASSPSSGVSYEQYF. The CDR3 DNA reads TGTGCCAGCAGCCCGTCTAGCGGGGTCTCCTACGAGCAGTACTTC.

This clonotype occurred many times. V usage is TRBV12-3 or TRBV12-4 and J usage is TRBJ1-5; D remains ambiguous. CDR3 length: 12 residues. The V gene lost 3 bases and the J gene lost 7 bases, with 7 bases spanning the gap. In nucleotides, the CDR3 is TGTGCCAGCAGTTTTGGGAGACAGCCCCAGCATTTT. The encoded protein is CASSFGRQPQHF.

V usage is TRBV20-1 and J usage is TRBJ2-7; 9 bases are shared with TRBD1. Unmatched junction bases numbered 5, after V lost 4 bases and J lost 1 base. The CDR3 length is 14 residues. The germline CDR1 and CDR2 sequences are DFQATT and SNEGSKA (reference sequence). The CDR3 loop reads CSAIGQGKSYEQYF. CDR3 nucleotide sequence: TGCAGTGCTATAGGACAGGGGAAATCCTACGAGCAGTACTTC.

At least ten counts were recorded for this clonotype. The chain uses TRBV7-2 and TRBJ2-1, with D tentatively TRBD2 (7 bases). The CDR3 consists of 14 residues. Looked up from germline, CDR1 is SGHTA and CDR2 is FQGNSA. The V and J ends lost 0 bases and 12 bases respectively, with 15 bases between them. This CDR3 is CASSLAGGLSGQFF. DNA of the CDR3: TGTGCCAGCAGCTTAGCGGGGGGGCTGTCCGGGCAGTTCTTC.

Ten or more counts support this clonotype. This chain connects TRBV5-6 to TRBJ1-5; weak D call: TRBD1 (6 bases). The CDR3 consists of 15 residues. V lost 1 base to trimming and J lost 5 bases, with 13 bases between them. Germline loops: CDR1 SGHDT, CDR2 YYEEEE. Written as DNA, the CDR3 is TGTGCCAGCAGCTTGAGGGGGGCACTACATCAGCCCCAGCATTTT. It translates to CASSLRGALHQPQHF.

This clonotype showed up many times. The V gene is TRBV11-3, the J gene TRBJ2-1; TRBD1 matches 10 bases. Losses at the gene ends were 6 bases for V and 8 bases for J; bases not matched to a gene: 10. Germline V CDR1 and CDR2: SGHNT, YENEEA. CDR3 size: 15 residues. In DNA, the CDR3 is TGTGCCAGCAGTTCTCCGGGACAGGGGATTTATGAGCAGTTCTTC. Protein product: CASSSPGQGIYEQFF. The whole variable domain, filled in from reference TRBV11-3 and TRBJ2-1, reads EAGVVQSPRYKIIEKKQPVAFWCNPISGHNTLYWYLQNLGQGPELLIRYENEEAVDDSQLPKDRFSAERLKGVDSTLKIQPAELGDSAVYLCASSSPGQGIYEQFFGPGTRLTVL.

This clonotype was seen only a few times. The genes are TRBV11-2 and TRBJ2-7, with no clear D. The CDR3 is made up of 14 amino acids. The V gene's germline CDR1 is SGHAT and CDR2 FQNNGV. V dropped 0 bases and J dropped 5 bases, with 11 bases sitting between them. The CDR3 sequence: CASSLDLAGDEQYF. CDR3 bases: TGTGCCAGCAGCTTAGATCTGGCTGGGGACGAGCAGTACTTC.

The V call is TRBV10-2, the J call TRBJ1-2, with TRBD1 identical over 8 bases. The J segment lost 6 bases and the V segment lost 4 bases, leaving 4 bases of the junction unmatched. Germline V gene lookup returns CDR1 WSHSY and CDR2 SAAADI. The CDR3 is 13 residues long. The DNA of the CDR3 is TGCGCCAGCAGTGCAGGGGGCCAAGATGGCTACACCTTC. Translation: CASSAGGQDGYTF.

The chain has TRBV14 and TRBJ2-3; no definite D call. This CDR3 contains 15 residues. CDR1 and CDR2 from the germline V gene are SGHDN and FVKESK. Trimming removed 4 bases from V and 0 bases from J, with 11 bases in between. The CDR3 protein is CASSLGFHSTDTQYF. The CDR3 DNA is TGTGCCAGCAGCCTTGGTTTCCACAGCACAGATACGCAGTATTTT. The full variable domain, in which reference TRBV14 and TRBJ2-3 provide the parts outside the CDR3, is EAGVTQFPSHSVIEKGQTVTLRCDPISGHDNLYWYRRVMGKEIKFLLHFVKESKQDESGMPNNRFLAERTGGTYSTLKVQPAELEDSGVYFCASSLGFHSTDTQYFGPGTRLTVL.

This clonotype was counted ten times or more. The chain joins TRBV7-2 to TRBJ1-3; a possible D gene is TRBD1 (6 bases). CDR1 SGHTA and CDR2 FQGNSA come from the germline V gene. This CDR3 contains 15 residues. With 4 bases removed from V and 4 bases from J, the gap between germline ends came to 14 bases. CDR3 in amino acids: CASSSRGADGNTIYF. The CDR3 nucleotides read TGTGCCAGCAGCTCCCGGGGGGCGGACGGAAACACCATATATTTT.

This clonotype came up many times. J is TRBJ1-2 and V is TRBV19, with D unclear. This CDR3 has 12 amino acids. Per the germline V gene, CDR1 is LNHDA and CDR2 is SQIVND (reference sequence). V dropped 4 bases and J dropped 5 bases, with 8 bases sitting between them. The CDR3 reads CASSTPPYGYTF. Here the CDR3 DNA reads TGTGCCAGTAGTACCCCCCCGTATGGCTACACCTTC. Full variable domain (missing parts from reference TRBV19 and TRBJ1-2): DGGITQSPKYLFRKEGQNVTLSCEQNLNHDAMYWYRQDPGQGLRLIYYSQIVNDFQKGDIAEGYSVSREKKESFPLTVTSAQKNPTAFYLCASSTPPYGYTFGSGTRLTVV.

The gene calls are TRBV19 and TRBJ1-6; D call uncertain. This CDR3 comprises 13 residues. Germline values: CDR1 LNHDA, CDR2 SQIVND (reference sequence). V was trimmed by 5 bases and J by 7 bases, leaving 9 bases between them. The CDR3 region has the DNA TGTGCCAGTAGTGCCAGAGACAATTCACCCCTCCACTTT. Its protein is CASSARDNSPLHF.

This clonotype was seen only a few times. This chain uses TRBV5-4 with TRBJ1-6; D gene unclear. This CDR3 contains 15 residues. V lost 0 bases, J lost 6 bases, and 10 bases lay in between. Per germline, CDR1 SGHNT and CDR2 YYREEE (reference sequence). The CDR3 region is CASSLAAVANSPLHF. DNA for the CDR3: TGTGCCAGCAGCTTGGCGGCTGTCGCTAATTCACCCCTCCACTTT.

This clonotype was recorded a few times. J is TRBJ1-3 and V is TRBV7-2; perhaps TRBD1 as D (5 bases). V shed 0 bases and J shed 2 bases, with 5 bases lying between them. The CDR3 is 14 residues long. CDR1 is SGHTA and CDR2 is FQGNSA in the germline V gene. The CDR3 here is CASSLARAGNTIYF. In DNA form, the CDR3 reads TGTGCCAGCAGCTTAGCCAGGGCTGGAAACACCATATATTTT.

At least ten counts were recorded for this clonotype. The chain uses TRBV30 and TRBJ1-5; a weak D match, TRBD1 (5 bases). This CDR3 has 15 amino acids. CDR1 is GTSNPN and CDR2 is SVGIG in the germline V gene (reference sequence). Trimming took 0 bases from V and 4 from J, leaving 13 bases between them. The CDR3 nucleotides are TGTGCCTGGAGTGTATTGGGGCAGGGTAATCAGCCCCAGCATTTT. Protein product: CAWSVLGQGNQPQHF.

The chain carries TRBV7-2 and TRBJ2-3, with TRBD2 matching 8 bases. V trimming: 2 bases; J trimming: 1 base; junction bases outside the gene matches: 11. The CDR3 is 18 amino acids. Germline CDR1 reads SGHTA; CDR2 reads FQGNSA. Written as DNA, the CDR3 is TGTGCCAGCAGCTTACGTCGGACGGGGGGGCTGGGCACAGATACGCAGTATTTT. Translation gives CASSLRRTGGLGTDTQYF.

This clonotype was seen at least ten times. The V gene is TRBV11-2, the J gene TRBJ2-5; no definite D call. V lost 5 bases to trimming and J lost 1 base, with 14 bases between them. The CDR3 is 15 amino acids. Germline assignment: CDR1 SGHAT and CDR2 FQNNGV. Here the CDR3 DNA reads TGTGCCAGCAGCCCAGTGGGTCAAGGCCAAGAGACCCAGTACTTC. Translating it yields CASSPVGQGQETQYF.

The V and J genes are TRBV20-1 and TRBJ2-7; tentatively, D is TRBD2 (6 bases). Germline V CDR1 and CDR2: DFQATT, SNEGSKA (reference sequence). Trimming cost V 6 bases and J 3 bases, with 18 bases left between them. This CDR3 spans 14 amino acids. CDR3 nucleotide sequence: TGCAGTGCCCAACCCGGGACTCCTCTCTACGAGCAGTACTTC. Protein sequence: CSAQPGTPLYEQYF.

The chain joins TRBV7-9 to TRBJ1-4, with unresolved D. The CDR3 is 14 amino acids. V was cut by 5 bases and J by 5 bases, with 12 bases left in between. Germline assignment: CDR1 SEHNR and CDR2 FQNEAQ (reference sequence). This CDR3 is CASSLTDTNEKLFF. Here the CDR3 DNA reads TGTGCCAGCAGCCTCACGGATACAAATGAAAAACTGTTTTTT. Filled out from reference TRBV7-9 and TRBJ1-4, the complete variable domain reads DTGVSQNPRHKITKRGQNVTFRCDPISEHNRLYWYRQTLGQGPEFLTYFQNEAQLEKSRLLSDRFSAERPKGSFSTLEIQRTEQGDSAMYLCASSLTDTNEKLFFGSGTQLSVL.

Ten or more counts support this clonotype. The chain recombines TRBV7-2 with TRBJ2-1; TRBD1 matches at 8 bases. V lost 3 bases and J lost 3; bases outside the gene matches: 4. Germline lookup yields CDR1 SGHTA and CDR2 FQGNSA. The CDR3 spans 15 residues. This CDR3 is CASSFDRGGYNEQFF. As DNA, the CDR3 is TGTGCCAGCAGCTTTGACAGGGGAGGCTACAATGAGCAGTTCTTC.

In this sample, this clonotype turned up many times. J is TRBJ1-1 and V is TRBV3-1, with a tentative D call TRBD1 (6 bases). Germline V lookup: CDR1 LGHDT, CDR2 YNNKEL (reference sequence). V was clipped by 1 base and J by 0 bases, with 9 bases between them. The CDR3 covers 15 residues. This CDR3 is CASSQGGGMNTEAFF. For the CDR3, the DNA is TGTGCCAGCAGCCAAGGGGGGGGCATGAACACTGAAGCTTTCTTT.

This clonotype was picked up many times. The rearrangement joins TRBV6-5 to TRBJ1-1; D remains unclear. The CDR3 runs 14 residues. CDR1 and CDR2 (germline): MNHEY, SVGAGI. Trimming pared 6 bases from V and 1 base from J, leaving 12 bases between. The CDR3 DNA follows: TGTGCCAGCAGGCCGGACCTTAGGAACACTGAAGCTTTCTTT. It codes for CASRPDLRNTEAFF.

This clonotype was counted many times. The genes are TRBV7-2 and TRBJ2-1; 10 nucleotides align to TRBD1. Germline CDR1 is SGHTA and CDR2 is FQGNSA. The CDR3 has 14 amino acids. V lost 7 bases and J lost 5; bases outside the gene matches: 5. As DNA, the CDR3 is TGTGCCAGCACCCGACAGGGGGCTCACAATGAGCAGTTCTTC. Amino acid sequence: CASTRQGAHNEQFF.

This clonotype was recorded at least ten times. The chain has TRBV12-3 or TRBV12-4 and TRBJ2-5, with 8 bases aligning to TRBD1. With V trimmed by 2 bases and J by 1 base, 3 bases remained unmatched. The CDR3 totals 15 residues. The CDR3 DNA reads TGTGCCAGCAGTTTAACAGGGGGAAGCCAAGAGACCCAGTACTTC. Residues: CASSLTGGSQETQYF.

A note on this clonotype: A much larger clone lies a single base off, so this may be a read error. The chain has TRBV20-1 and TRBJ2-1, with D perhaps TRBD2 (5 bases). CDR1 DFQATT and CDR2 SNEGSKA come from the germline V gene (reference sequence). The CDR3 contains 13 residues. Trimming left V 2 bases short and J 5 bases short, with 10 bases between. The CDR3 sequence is CSARFKRDNEQFF. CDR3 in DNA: TGCAGTGCTAGATTCAAGAGGGACAATGAGCAGTTCTTC.

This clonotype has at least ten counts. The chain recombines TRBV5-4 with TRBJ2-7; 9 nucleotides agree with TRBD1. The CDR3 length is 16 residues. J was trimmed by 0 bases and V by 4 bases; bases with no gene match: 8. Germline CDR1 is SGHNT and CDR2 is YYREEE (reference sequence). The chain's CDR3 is CASSNPPGQGSYEQYF. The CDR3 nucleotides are TGTGCCAGCAGCAATCCTCCGGGACAGGGCTCCTACGAGCAGTACTTC.